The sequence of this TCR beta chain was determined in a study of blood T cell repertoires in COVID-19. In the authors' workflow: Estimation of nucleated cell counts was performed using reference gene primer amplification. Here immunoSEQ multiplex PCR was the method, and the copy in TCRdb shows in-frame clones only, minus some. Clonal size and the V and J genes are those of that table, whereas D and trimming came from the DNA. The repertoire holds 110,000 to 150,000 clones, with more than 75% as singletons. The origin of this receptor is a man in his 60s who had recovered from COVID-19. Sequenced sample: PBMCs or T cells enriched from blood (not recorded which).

CDR3 DNA sequence: TGTGCCAGCAGCTTAGGTGGGGGGAGAAACACCATATATTTT. Protein sequence: CASSLGGGRNTIYF. V gene TRBV7-8 combines with J gene TRBJ1-3; D perhaps matches TRBD1 (5 bases). V lost 1 base, J lost 5 bases, and 9 bases lay in between. The length of the CDR3 is 14 residues. Germline V CDR1 and CDR2: SGHVS, FQNEAQ.